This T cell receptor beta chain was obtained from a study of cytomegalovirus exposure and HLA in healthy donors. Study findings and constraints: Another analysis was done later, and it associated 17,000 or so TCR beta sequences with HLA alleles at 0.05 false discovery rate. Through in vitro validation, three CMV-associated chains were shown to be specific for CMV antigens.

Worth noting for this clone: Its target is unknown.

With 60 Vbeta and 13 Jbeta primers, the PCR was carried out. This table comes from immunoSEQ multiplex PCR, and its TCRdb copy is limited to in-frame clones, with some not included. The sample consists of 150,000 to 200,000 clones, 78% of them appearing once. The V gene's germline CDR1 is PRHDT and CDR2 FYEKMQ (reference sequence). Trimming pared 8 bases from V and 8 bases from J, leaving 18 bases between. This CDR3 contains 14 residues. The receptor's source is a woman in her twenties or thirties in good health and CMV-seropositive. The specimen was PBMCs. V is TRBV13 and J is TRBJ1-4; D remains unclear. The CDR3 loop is CASGLGPLGEKLFF. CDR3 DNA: TGTGCCAGCGGACTTGGACCCCTAGGGGAAAAACTGTTTTTT.